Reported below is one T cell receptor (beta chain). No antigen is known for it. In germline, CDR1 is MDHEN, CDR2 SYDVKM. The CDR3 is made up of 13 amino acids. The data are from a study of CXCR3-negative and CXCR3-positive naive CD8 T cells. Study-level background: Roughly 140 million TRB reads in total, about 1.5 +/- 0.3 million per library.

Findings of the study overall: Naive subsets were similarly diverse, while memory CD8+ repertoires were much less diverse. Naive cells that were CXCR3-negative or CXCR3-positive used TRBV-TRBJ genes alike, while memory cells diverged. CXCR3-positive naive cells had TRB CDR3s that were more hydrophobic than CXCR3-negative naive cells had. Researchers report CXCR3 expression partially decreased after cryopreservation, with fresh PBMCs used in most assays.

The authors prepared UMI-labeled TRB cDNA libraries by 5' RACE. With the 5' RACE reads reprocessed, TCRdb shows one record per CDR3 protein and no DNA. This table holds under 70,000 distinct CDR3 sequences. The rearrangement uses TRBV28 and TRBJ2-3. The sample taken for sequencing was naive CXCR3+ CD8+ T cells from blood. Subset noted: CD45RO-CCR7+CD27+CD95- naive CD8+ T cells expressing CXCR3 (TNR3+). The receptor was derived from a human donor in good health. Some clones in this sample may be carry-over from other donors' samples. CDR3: CASSFTAADTQYF.